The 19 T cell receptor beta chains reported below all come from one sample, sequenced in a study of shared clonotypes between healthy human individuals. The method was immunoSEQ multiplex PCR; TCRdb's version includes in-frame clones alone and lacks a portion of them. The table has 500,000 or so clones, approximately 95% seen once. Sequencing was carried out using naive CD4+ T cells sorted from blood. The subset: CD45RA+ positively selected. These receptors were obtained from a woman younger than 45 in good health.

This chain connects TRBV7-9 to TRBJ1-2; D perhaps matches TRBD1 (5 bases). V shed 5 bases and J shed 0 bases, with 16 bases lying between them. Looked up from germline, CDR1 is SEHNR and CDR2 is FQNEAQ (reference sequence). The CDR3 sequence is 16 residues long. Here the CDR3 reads CASSPYEGQTNYGYTF. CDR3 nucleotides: TGTGCCAGCAGCCCGTACGAGGGGCAGACTAACTATGGCTACACCTTC.

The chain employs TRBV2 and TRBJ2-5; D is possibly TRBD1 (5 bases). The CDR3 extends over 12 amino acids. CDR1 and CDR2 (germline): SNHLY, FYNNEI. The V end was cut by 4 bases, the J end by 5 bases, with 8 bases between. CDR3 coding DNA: TGTGCCAGCAGTGCAGGGCCGGAGACCCAGTACTTC. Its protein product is CASSAGPETQYF.

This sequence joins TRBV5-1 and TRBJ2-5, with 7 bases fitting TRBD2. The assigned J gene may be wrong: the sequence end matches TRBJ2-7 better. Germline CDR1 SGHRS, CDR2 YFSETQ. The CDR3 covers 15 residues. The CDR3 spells CASSLAGGSSYEQYF. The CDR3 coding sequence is TGCGCCAGCAGCTTGGCTGGCGGGAGTTCTTACGAGCAGTACTTC.

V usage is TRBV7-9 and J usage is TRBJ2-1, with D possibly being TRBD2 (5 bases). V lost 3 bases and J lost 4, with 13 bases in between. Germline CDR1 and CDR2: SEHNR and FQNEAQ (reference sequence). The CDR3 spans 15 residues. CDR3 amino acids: CASSFELALYNEQFF. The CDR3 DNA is TGTGCCAGCAGCTTCGAGCTAGCATTATACAATGAGCAGTTCTTC.

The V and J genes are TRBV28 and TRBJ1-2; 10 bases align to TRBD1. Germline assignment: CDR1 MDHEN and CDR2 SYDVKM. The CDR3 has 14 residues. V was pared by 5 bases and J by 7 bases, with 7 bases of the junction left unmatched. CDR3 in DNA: TGTGCCAGCAGTACGACAGGGGGCGTTTTTGGCTACACCTTC. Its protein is CASSTTGGVFGYTF.

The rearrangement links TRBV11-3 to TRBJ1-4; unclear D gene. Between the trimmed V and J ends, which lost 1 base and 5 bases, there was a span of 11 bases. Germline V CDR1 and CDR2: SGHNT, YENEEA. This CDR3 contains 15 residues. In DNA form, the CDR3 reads TGTGCCAGCAGCTTAGCAACGGGAACGAATGAAAAACTGTTTTTT. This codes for CASSLATGTNEKLFF. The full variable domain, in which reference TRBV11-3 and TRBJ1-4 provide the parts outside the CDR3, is EAGVVQSPRYKIIEKKQPVAFWCNPISGHNTLYWYLQNLGQGPELLIRYENEEAVDDSQLPKDRFSAERLKGVDSTLKIQPAELGDSAVYLCASSLATGTNEKLFFGSGTQLSVL.

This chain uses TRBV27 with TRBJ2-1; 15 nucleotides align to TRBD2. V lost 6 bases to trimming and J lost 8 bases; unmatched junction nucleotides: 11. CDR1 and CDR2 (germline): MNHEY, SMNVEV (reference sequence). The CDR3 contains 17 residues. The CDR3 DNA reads TGTGCCAGCAGGGATTGGACTAGCGGGAGGGGAGGCTATGAGCAGTTCTTC. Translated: CASRDWTSGRGGYEQFF.

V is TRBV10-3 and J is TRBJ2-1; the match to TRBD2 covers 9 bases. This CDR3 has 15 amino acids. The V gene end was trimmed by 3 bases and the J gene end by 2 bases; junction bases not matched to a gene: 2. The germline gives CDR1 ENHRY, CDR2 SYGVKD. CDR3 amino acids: CAISDVAGAYNEQFF. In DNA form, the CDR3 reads TGTGCCATCAGTGACGTAGCGGGGGCCTACAATGAGCAGTTCTTC.

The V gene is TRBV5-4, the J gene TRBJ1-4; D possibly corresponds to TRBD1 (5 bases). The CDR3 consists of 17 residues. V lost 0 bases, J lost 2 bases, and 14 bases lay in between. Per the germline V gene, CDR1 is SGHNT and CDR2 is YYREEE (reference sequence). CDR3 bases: TGTGCCAGCAGCTTGGACGGGGCAGGGCGGACTAATGAAAAACTGTTTTTT. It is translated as CASSLDGAGRTNEKLFF.

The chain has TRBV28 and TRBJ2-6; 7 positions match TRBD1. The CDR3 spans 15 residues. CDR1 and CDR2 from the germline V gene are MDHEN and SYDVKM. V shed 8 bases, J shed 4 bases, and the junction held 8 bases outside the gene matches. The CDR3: CASGWTGLGANVLTF. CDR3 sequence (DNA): TGTGCCAGCGGGTGGACAGGTCTAGGGGCCAACGTCCTGACTTTC.

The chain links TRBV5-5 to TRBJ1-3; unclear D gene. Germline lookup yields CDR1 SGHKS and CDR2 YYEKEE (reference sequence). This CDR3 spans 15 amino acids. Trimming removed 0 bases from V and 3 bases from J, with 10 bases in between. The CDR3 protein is CASSLVRESGNTIYF. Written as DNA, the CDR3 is TGTGCCAGCAGCTTGGTTCGGGAAAGTGGAAACACCATATATTTT. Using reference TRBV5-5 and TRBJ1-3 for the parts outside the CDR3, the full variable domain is DAGVTQSPTHLIKTRGQQVTLRCSPISGHKSVSWYQQVLGQGPQFIFQYYEKEERGRGNFPDRFSARQFPNYSSELNVNALLLGDSALYLCASSLVRESGNTIYFGEGSWLTVV.

In DNA, the CDR3 is TGTGCCAGTAGTACACAGGGAAACACCATATATTTT. This codes for CASSTQGNTIYF. This chain connects TRBV19 to TRBJ1-3; no clear D. The V end lost 4 bases, the J end lost 4 bases, and 5 bases lay between the germline ends. The CDR3 totals 12 residues. Germline V gives CDR1 LNHDA, CDR2 SQIVND (reference sequence).

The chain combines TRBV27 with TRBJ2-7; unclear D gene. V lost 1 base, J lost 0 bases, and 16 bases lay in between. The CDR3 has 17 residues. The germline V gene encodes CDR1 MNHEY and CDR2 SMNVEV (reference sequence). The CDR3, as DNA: TGTGCCAGCAGTTTATTAGGTGCTGGGCTGGGCTCCTACGAGCAGTACTTC. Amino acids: CASSLLGAGLGSYEQYF.

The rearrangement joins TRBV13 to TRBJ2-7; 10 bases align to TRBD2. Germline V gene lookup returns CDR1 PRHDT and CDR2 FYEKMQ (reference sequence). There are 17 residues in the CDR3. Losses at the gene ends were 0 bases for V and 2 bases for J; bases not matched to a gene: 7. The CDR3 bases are TGTGCCAGCAGCTTAGGCACCAGCGGGAGGGTAACCTACGAGCAGTACTTC. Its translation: CASSLGTSGRVTYEQYF.

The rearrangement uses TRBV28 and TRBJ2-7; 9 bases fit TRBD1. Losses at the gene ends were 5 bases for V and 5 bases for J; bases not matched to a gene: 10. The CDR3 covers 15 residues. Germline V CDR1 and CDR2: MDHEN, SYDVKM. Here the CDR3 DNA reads TGTGCCAGCAGTAGCCCCGGGACAGGGACTCACGAGCAGTACTTC. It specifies CASSSPGTGTHEQYF.

In nucleotides, the CDR3 is TGCGCCAGCAGCCAGGTGGTTAGCGGGCTTAGCACAGATACGCAGTATTTT. Translated: CASSQVVSGLSTDTQYF. The chain uses TRBV4-1 and TRBJ2-3; TRBD2 matches 7 bases. V was pared by 3 bases and J by 0 bases, with 9 bases of the junction left unmatched. The CDR3 extends over 17 amino acids. The V gene's germline CDR1 is MGHRA and CDR2 YSYEKL.

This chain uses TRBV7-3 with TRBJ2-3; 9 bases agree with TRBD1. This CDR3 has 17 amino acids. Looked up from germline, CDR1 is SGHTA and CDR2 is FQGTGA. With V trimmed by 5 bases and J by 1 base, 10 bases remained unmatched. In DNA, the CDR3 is TGTGCCAGCAGCCCCCGGACAGGGGTTATTGGCACAGATACGCAGTATTTT. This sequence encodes CASSPRTGVIGTDTQYF.

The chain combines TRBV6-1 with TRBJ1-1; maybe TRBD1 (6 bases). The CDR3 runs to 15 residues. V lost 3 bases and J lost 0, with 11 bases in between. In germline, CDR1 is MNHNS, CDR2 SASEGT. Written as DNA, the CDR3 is TGTGCCAGCAGTGAGGAACAGGGATTGAACACTGAAGCTTTCTTT. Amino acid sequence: CASSEEQGLNTEAFF.

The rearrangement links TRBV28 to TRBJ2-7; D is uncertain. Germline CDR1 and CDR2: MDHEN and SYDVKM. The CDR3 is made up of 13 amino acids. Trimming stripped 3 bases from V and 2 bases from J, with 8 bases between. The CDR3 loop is CASSFQATYEQYF. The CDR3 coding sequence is TGTGCCAGCAGTTTTCAGGCCACCTACGAGCAGTACTTC.